This T cell receptor (beta chain) was obtained from a study of blood T cell repertoires in COVID-19. CDR3 length: 13 amino acids. Germline V gene lookup returns CDR1 MNHNY and CDR2 SVGAGI (reference sequence). The germline V and J ends were trimmed by 0 bases and 5 bases, with 7 bases remaining between them. Concerning this clone itself: Other DNA sequences in the same sample also yield this CDR3.

Assay used: immunoSEQ multiplex PCR; TCRdb lists only in-frame clones, some missing. The repertoire holds about 170,000 clones, around 89% seen once, with around a quarter in the top ten. Material: peripheral blood. The rearrangement joins TRBV6-6 to TRBJ2-5; D possibly corresponds to TRBD1 (6 bases). The origin of this receptor is a man aged 55 to 69 with acute or convalescent COVID-19. The CDR3 here is CASSYSQGETQYF. The CDR3 DNA reads as TGTGCCAGCAGTTACTCACAGGGTGAGACCCAGTACTTC.